Presented here are 12 T cell receptor beta chains from one specimen sequenced in a study of T cell repertoires in cytomegalovirus infection. These TCRs are of unknown antigen specificity. TCRdb reprocessed the reads with MiXCR, giving one entry per CDR3 protein. The sample gives 700,000 to 900,000 distinct CDR3 sequences, 25% to 30% of which show up once; around 14% is in the top ten. The sample here was cultured CD8+ T cells from PBMCs, taken from culture after CMV antigen stimulation. The receptors derive from a human donor in good health (CMV status not recorded). Some clones in this sample may be carry-over from other donors' samples.

This clonotype was seen a few times. The J gene is TRBJ1-1, the V gene TRBV7-3; 10 nucleotides align to TRBD1. Looked up from germline, CDR1 is SGHTA and CDR2 is FQGTGA. V lost 4 bases to trimming and J lost 3 bases; unmatched junction nucleotides: 5. The CDR3 totals 15 residues. CDR3 nucleotides: TGTGCCAGCAGCTCGACAGGGGGCGCCTACACTGAAGCTTTCTTT. This translates into CASSSTGGAYTEAFF.

This chain joins TRBV25-1 and TRBJ1-2, with D uncertain. Germline CDR1 MGHDK, CDR2 SYGVNS. V lost 4 bases, J lost 4 bases, and 16 bases lay in between. The CDR3 extends over 15 amino acids. CDR3 region: CASSGITRNIYGYTF. CDR3 bases: TGTGCCAGCAGTGGCATTACCAGGAACATCTATGGCTACACCTTC.

This clonotype has just a few counts. The rearrangement uses TRBV7-2 and TRBJ1-2; 9 bases are a match to TRBD1. The CDR3 is 12 residues long. The V and J ends lost 8 bases and 7 bases, in that order; junction bases with no gene match: 5. CDR1 SGHTA and CDR2 FQGNSA come from the germline V gene. The CDR3, as DNA: TGTGCCAGCCCACAGGGGGCTACTGGCTACACCTTC. The encoded protein is CASPQGATGYTF.

This clonotype was recorded a few times. This chain joins TRBV4-1 and TRBJ2-3; TRBD2 matches at 7 bases. The ends lost 0 bases at V and 2 bases at J; junction bases unmatched: 11. Per germline, CDR1 MGHRA and CDR2 YSYEKL. CDR3 length: 18 amino acids. The CDR3 DNA follows: TGCGCCAGCAGCCAAGATCACCGGGCTAGCGGCCCCACAGATACGCAGTATTTT. Residues: CASSQDHRASGPTDTQYF.

This chain connects TRBV5-1 to TRBJ2-1; 7 bases align to TRBD1. This CDR3 has 15 amino acids. Germline lookup yields CDR1 SGHRS and CDR2 YFSETQ. J was trimmed by 3 bases and V by 3 bases; bases with no gene match: 6. This CDR3 is CASSYRQGLYNEQFF. CDR3 nucleotide sequence: TGCGCCAGCAGCTACCGACAGGGTCTCTACAATGAGCAGTTCTTC.

CDR3 nucleotide sequence: TGTGCCAGCAACTTCATGCTGCCCGGGGAGCTGTTTTTT. Translation: CASNFMLPGELFF. The rearrangement links TRBV7-2 to TRBJ2-2; D is ambiguous. Germline assignment: CDR1 SGHTA and CDR2 FQGNSA. Trimming shortened V by 7 bases and J by 6 bases, and 12 bases separated the two germline ends. The CDR3 consists of 13 residues.

The chain joins TRBV12-5 to TRBJ2-4; 7 bases match TRBD2. This CDR3 is 16 amino acids long. The germline CDR1 and CDR2 sequences are LGHNT and FRNRAP. V lost 4 bases, J lost 6 bases, and 12 bases stayed unmatched. CDR3 region: CASGSTSGEGRNIQYF. CDR3 nucleotide sequence: TGTGCTAGTGGTTCCACCAGCGGGGAGGGAAGAAACATTCAGTACTTC.

This chain joins TRBV19 and TRBJ1-1; TRBD1 matches 7 bases. This CDR3 region has 14 residues. V gave up 1 base and J gave up 5 bases; unmatched junction bases: 4. CDR1 is LNHDA and CDR2 is SQIVND in the germline V gene (reference sequence). DNA of the CDR3: TGTGCCAGTAGTATAGGAGGGGGCACGACTGAAGCTTTCTTT. Protein: CASSIGGGTTEAFF.

This chain connects TRBV20-1 to TRBJ2-7, with a weak D call TRBD1 (5 bases). This CDR3 is 13 amino acids long. The germline V gene has CDR1 DFQATT and CDR2 SNEGSKA (reference sequence). V was trimmed by 0 bases and J by 3 bases, leaving 9 bases between them. Here the CDR3 reads CSARDGQGYEQYF. As DNA, the CDR3 is TGCAGTGCTAGAGATGGGCAGGGCTACGAGCAGTACTTC.

This clonotype was detected a few times. The V gene is TRBV19, the J gene TRBJ1-5; D is undetermined. Deletions cut 3 bases from V and 4 bases from J, with 13 bases between. CDR1 and CDR2 (germline): LNHDA, SQIVND (reference sequence). This CDR3 contains 15 residues. CDR3 loop: CASSISGIGNQPQHF. The CDR3 DNA sequence: TGTGCCAGTAGTATCTCCGGGATCGGGAATCAGCCCCAGCATTTT.

This clonotype was recorded a few times. The CDR3 protein is CASSPPDSGNQETQYF. The CDR3 nucleotides read TGTGCCAGCAGCCCACCGGACTCAGGAAATCAAGAGACCCAGTACTTC. The V call is TRBV7-9, the J call TRBJ2-5, with a possible D match to TRBD2 (5 bases). Trimming stripped 5 bases from V and 2 bases from J, with 18 bases between. Germline lookup yields CDR1 SEHNR and CDR2 FQNEAQ (reference sequence). The CDR3 is 16 residues long. Using reference TRBV7-9 and TRBJ2-5 for the parts outside the CDR3, the full variable domain is DTGVSQNPRHKITKRGQNVTFRCDPISEHNRLYWYRQTLGQGPEFLTYFQNEAQLEKSRLLSDRFSAERPKGSFSTLEIQRTEQGDSAMYLCASSPPDSGNQETQYFGPGTRLLVL.

Ten or more counts support this clonotype. The chain combines TRBV7-9 with TRBJ2-1; D uncertain. The CDR3 is 12 amino acids. Trimming shortened V by 5 bases and J by 7 bases, and 9 bases separated the two germline ends. Germline V gene lookup returns CDR1 SEHNR and CDR2 FQNEAQ (reference sequence). CDR3 loop: CASSPAGNEQFF. The CDR3 DNA follows: TGTGCCAGCAGCCCCGCCGGGAATGAGCAGTTCTTC.